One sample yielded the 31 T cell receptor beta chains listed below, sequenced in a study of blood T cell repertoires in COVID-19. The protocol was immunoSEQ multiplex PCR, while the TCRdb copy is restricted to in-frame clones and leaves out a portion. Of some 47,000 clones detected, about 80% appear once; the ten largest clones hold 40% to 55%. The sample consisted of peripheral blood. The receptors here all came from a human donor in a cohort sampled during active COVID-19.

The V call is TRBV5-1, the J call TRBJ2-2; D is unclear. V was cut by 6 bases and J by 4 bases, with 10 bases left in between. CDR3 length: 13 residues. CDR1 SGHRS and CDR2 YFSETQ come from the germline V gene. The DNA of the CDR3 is TGCGCCAGCACAACAGCAGGCACCGGGGAGCTGTTTTTT. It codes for CASTTAGTGELFF.

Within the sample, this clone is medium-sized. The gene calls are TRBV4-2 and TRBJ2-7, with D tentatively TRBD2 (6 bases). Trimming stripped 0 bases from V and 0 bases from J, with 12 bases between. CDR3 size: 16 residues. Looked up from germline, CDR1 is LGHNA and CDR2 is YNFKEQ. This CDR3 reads CASSQDGGDSSYEQYF. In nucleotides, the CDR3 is TGTGCCAGCAGCCAAGATGGAGGGGATAGCTCCTACGAGCAGTACTTC.

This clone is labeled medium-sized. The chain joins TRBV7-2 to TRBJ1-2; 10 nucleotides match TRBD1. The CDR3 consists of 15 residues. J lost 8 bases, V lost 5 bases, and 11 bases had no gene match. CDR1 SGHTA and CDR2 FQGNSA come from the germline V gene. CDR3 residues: CASSPTGTGETGYTF. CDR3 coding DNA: TGTGCCAGCAGCCCCACCGGGACAGGGGAGACAGGCTACACCTTC. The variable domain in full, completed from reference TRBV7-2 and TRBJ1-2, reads GAGVSQSPSNKVTEKGKDVELRCDPISGHTALYWYRQSLGQGLEFLIYFQGNSAPDKSGLPSDRFSAERTGGSVSTLTIQRTQQEDSAVYLCASSPTGTGETGYTFGSGTRLTVV.

CDR3 loop: CASSLGGAMNTEAFF. CDR3 DNA sequence: TGTGCCAGCAGTTTAGGGGGCGCGATGAACACTGAAGCTTTCTTT. The J gene is TRBJ1-1, the V gene TRBV27; a possible D gene is TRBD1 (6 bases). The germline V and J ends were trimmed by 2 bases and 0 bases, with 10 bases remaining between them. From germline, CDR1 is MNHEY and CDR2 SMNVEV (reference sequence). The CDR3 covers 15 residues.

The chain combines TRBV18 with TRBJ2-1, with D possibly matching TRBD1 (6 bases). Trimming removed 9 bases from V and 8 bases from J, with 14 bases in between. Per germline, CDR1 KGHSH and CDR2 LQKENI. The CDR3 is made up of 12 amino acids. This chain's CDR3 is CASHREGDEQFF. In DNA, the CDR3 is TGTGCCAGTCACAGGGAAGGAGATGAGCAGTTCTTC.

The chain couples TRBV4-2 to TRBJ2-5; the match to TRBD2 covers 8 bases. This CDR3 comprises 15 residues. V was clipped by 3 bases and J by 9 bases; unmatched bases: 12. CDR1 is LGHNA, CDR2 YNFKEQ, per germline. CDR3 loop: CASSQLIAGPRAQYF. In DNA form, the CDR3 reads TGTGCCAGCAGCCAGCTTATAGCGGGGCCGAGGGCCCAGTACTTC.

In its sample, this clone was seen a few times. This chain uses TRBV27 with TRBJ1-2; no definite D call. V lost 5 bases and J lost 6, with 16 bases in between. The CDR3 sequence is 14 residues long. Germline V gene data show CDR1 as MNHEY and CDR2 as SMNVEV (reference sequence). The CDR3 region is CASSPYRTDDGYTF. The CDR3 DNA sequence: TGTGCCAGCAGTCCATACCGGACTGATGATGGCTACACCTTC.

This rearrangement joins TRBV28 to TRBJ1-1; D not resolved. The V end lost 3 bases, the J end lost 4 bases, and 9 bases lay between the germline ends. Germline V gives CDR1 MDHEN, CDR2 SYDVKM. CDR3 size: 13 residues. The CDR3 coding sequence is TGTGCCAGCAGTTTGGAGGTTCGCACTGAAGCTTTCTTT. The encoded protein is CASSLEVRTEAFF.

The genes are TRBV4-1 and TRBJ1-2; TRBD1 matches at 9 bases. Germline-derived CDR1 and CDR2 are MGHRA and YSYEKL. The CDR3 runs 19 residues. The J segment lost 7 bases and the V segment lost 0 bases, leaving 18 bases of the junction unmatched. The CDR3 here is CASSQDRAGRQGGRGGYTF. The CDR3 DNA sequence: TGCGCCAGCAGCCAAGATCGGGCGGGAAGACAGGGGGGAAGGGGTGGCTACACCTTC.

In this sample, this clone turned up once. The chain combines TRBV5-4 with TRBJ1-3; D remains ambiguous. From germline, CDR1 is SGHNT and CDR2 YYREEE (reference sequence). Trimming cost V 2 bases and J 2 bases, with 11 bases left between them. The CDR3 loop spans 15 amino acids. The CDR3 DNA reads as TGTGCCAGCAGCTTACAAGGAGACCCTGGAAACACCATATATTTT. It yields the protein CASSLQGDPGNTIYF.

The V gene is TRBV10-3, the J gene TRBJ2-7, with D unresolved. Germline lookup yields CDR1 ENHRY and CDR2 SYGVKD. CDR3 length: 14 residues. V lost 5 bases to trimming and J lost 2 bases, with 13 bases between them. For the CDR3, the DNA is TGTGCCATCAGTAGAAGTGTACAACCCTACGAGCAGTACGTC. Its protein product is CAISRSVQPYEQYV.

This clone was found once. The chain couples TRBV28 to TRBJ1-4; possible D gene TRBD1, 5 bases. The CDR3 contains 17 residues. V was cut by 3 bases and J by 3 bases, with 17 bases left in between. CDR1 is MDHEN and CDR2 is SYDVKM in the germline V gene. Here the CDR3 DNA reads TGTGCCAGCAGTTTTTTGGGGGGGATGAGGTCTAATGAAAAACTGTTTTTT. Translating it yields CASSFLGGMRSNEKLFF.

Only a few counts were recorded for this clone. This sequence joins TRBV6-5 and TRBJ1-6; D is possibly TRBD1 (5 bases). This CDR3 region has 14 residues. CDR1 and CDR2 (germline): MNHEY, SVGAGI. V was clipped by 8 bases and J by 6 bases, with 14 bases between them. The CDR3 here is CASAGNRINSPLHF. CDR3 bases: TGTGCCAGCGCGGGAAACAGGATTAATTCACCCCTCCACTTT.

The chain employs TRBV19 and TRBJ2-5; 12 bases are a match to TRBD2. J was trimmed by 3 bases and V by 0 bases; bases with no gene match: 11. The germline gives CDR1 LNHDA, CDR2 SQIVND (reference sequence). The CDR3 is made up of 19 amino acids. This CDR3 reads CASSIEIQLAGGPEETQYF. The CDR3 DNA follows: TGTGCCAGTAGTATAGAGATACAGCTAGCGGGGGGGCCCGAAGAGACCCAGTACTTC. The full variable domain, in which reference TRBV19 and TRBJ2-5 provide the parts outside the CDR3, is DGGITQSPKYLFRKEGQNVTLSCEQNLNHDAMYWYRQDPGQGLRLIYYSQIVNDFQKGDIAEGYSVSREKKESFPLTVTSAQKNPTAFYLCASSIEIQLAGGPEETQYFGPGTRLLVL.

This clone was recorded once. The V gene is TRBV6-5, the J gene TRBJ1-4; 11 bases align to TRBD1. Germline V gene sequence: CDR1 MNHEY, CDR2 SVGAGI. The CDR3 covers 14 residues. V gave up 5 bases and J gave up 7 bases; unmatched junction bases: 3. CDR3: CASSRTGGFEKLFF. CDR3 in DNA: TGTGCCAGCAGTCGGACAGGGGGCTTTGAAAAACTGTTTTTT.

The CDR3 is CAISESSGGSQPQHF. The CDR3 nucleotides read TGTGCCATCAGTGAGTCTTCAGGGGGCAGTCAGCCCCAGCATTTT. This sequence joins TRBV10-3 and TRBJ1-5; 8 positions agree with TRBD1. CDR3 length equals 15 residues. V lost 0 bases, J lost 6 bases, and 4 bases stayed unmatched. Germline V gene sequence: CDR1 ENHRY, CDR2 SYGVKD.

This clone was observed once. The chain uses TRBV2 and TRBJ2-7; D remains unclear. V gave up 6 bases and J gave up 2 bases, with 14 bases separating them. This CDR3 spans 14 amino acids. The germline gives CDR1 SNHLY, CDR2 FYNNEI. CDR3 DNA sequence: TGTGCCAGCAGATACAGTCATCCGACCTACGAGCAGTACTTC. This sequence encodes CASRYSHPTYEQYF. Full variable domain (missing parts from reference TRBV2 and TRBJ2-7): EPEVTQTPSHQVTQMGQEVILRCVPISNHLYFYWYRQILGQKVEFLVSFYNNEISEKSEIFDDQFSVERPDGSNFTLKIRSTKLEDSAMYFCASRYSHPTYEQYFGPGTRLTVT.

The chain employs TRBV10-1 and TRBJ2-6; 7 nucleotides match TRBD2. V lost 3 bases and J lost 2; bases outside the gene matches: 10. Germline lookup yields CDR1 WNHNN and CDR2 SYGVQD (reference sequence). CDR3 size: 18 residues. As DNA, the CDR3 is TGCGCCAGCAGTGACGGGAGGCGGGGACGAGCTGGGGCCAACGTCCTGACTTTC. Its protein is CASSDGRRGRAGANVLTF.

The CDR3 spells CASSPVAETQYF. CDR3 nucleotides: TGTGCCAGCAGCCCCGTAGCCGAGACCCAGTACTTC. The chain joins TRBV7-2 to TRBJ2-5, with D unresolved. The V gene's germline CDR1 is SGHTA and CDR2 FQGNSA. The CDR3 has 12 residues. Trimming left V 5 bases short and J 5 bases short, with 9 bases between.

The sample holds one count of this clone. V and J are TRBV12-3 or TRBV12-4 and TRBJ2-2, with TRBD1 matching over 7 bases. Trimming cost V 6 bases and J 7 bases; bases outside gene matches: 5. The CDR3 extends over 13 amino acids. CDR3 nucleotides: TGTGCCAGCAGACGACAGGGCGGCGGGGAGCTGTTTTTT. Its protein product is CASRRQGGGELFF.

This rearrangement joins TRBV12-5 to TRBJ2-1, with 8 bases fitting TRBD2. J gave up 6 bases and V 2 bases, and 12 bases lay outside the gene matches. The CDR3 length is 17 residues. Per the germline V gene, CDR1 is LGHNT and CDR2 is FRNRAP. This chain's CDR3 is CASGLTAGGGWSNEQFF. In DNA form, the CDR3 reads TGTGCTAGTGGTTTGACTGCAGGCGGGGGGTGGTCCAATGAGCAGTTCTTC.

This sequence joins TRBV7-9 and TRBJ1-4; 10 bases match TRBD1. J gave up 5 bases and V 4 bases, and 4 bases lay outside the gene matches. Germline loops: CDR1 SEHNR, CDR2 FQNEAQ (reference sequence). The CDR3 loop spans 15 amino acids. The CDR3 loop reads CASSSPGQGNEKLFF. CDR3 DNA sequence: TGTGCCAGCAGCTCCCCGGGACAGGGGAATGAAAAACTGTTTTTT.

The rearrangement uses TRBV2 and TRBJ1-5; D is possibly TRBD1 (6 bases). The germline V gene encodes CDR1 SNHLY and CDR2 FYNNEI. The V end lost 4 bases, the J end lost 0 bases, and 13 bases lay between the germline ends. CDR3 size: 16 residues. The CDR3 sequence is CASSGGAGVSNQPQHF. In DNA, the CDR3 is TGTGCCAGCAGTGGTGGGGCAGGGGTTAGCAATCAGCCCCAGCATTTT. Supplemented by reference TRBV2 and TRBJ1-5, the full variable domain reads EPEVTQTPSHQVTQMGQEVILRCVPISNHLYFYWYRQILGQKVEFLVSFYNNEISEKSEIFDDQFSVERPDGSNFTLKIRSTKLEDSAMYFCASSGGAGVSNQPQHFGDGTRLSIL.

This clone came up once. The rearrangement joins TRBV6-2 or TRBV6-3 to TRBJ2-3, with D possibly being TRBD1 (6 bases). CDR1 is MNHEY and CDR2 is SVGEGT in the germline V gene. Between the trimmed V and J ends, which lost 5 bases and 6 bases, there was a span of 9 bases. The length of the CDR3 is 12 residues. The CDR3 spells CASSHRADTQYF. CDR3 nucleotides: TGTGCCAGCAGTCACAGGGCGGATACGCAGTATTTT.

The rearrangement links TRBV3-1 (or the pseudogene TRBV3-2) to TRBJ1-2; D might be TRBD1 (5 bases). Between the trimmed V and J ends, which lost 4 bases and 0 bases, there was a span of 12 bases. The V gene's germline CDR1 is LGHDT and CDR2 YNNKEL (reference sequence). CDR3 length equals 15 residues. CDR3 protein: CASSRRGEANYGYTF. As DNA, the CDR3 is TGTGCCAGCAGCCGACGAGGGGAGGCTAACTATGGCTACACCTTC.

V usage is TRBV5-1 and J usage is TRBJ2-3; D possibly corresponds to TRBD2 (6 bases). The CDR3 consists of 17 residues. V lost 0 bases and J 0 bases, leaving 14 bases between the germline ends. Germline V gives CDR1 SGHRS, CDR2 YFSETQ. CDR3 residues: CASSLALLADSTDTQYF. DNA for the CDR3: TGCGCCAGCAGCTTGGCGTTACTAGCAGACAGCACAGATACGCAGTATTTT.

The DNA for the CDR3 is TGTGCCAGCAGCCCCTCCGGGTGGACCCAGTACTTC. Protein product: CASSPSGWTQYF. The J gene is TRBJ2-5, the V gene TRBV7-2; D unclear. CDR1 and CDR2 (germline): SGHTA, FQGNSA. With 5 bases removed from V and 7 bases from J, the gap between germline ends came to 11 bases. The CDR3 covers 12 residues.

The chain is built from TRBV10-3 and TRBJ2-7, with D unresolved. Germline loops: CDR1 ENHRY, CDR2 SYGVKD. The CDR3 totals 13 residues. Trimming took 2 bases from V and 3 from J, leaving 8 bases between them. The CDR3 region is CAISELPYYEQYV. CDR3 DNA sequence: TGTGCCATCAGTGAGCTACCTTACTACGAGCAGTACGTC.

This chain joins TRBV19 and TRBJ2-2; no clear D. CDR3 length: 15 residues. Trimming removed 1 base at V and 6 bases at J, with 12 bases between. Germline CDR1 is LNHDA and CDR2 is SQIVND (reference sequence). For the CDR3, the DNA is TGTGCCAGTAGTATAGGAGGCTGGGTGCCCGGGGAGCTGTTTTTT. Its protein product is CASSIGGWVPGELFF.

The CDR3 region has the DNA TGCGCCAGCAGCTTGACAGAGAGCTCCTACAATGAGCAGTTCTTC. This encodes CASSLTESSYNEQFF. The V and J genes are TRBV5-1 and TRBJ2-1, with D unresolved. CDR3 length: 15 residues. Trimming took off 1 base at V and 0 bases at J, with 8 bases between the two ends. Germline lookup yields CDR1 SGHRS and CDR2 YFSETQ.

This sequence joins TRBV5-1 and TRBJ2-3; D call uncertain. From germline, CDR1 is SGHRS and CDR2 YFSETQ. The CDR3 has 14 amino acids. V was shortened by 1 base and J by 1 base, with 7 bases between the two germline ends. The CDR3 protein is CASSLLERTDTQYF. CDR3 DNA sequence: TGCGCCAGCAGCTTGCTAGAGCGCACAGATACGCAGTATTTT.